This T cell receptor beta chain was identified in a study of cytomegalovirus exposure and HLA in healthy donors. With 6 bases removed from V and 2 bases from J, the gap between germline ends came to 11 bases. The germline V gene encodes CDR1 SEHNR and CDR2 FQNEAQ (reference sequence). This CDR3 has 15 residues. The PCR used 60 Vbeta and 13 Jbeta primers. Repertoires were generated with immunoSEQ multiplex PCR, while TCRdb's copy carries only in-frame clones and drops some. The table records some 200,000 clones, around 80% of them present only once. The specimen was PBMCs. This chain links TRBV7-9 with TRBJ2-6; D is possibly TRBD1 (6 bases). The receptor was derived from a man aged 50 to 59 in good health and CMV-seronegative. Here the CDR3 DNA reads TGTGCCAGCAGTGGGACACCCCCTGGGGCCAACGTCCTGACTTTC. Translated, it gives CASSGTPPGANVLTF.